A selection of T cell receptor beta chains follows, all from one sample in a study of human T cells and chemical hapten exposure. TCRdb processed the RACE reads anew with MiXCR; each CDR3 protein has one entry. The data show some 400,000 distinct CDR3 sequences, with approximately 5.1% seen just once and roughly 2.6% held by the top ten. The material sequenced was whole blood, taken in connection with sensitization to the hapten diphenylcyclopropenone (DPC). The receptors here all came from a woman aged 50 to 60 with alopecia areata. Some clones in this sample may be carry-over from other donors' samples. Each CDR3 is given with its conserved first and last residue. Fields, in order: J gene, D gene, clone size, V gene, CDR3 DNA, CDR3 protein. D genes are given only for firm matches. Clone size is given for some rows only: seen once, a few or many times, or a class if the clone is expanded.

J gene: TRBJ2-5
D gene: .
clone size: .
V gene: TRBV6-5
CDR3 DNA: TGTGCCAGCACTCAGGACAGCGCCCGTTCCTCTAAAGAGACCCAGTACTTC
CDR3 protein: CASTQDSARSSKETQYF

J gene: TRBJ2-1
D gene: TRBD1
clone size: many
V gene: TRBV20-1
CDR3 DNA: TGCAGTGCTCCTGACAGGGGGCCTAGTAATGAGCAGTTCTTC
CDR3 protein: CSAPDRGPSNEQFF

J gene: TRBJ2-7
D gene: .
clone size: few
V gene: TRBV18
CDR3 DNA: TGTGCCAGCTCAGCTCCGGGGGGCCCCGAGCAGTACTTC
CDR3 protein: CASSAPGGPEQYF

J gene: TRBJ2-3
D gene: TRBD1
clone size: few
V gene: TRBV7-2
CDR3 DNA: TGTGCCAGCAGCCCCCAGGGGGCCGGGGATACGCAGTATTTT
CDR3 protein: CASSPQGAGDTQYF

J gene: TRBJ2-1
D gene: TRBD2
clone size: few
V gene: TRBV12-3/TRBV12-4
CDR3 DNA: TGTGCCAGCAGTTTCGGGGGGGATGAGCAGTTCTTC
CDR3 protein: CASSFGGDEQFF

J gene: TRBJ2-1
D gene: .
clone size: many
V gene: TRBV28
CDR3 DNA: TGTGCCAGCAGCACCCCTCCTCGGGGCAATGAGCAGTTCTTC
CDR3 protein: CASSTPPRGNEQFF

J gene: TRBJ1-2
D gene: .
clone size: many
V gene: TRBV7-2
CDR3 DNA: TGTGCCAGCACCCCGTCCCACGGAAACTATGGCTACACCTTC
CDR3 protein: CASTPSHGNYGYTF

J gene: TRBJ1-2
D gene: .
clone size: many
V gene: TRBV5-8
CDR3 DNA: TGTGCCAGCAGGGTCCCCTGGACCTTC
CDR3 protein: CASRVPWTF

J gene: TRBJ2-5
D gene: TRBD2
clone size: few
V gene: TRBV10-3
CDR3 DNA: TGTGCCATCAGTGAGAGGACTAGCGGGGGACAAGAGACCCAGTACTTC
CDR3 protein: CAISERTSGGQETQYF

J gene: TRBJ2-3
D gene: TRBD2
clone size: .
V gene: TRBV5-6
CDR3 DNA: TGTGCCAGCAGCCTCATGGGCGGGGGGCCGGCAGATACGCAGTATTTT
CDR3 protein: CASSLMGGGPADTQYF

J gene: TRBJ1-6
D gene: .
clone size: many
V gene: TRBV20-1
CDR3 DNA: TGCAGTGCTAGAGATGGCGGAGGGGGTTATTCACCCCTCCACTTT
CDR3 protein: CSARDGGGGYSPLHF

J gene: TRBJ2-7
D gene: TRBD2
clone size: many
V gene: TRBV12-3/TRBV12-4
CDR3 DNA: TGTGCCAGCAGCCAAACGGGACTAGGGGCTAGCGAGCAGTACTTC
CDR3 protein: CASSQTGLGASEQYF

J gene: TRBJ1-2
D gene: .
clone size: few
V gene: TRBV6-5
CDR3 DNA: TGTGCCAGCACACAGGGAGGTAGCTACACCTTC
CDR3 protein: CASTQGGSYTF

J gene: TRBJ1-1
D gene: TRBD1
clone size: .
V gene: TRBV13
CDR3 DNA: TGTGCCAGCAGCCAAGGGGACAGGGGGTTGAACACTGAAGCTTTCTTT
CDR3 protein: CASSQGDRGLNTEAFF

J gene: TRBJ2-7
D gene: .
clone size: many
V gene: TRBV5-1
CDR3 DNA: TGTGCCAGCAGCTTAGGGGGACCCTACGAGCAGTACTTC
CDR3 protein: CASSLGGPYEQYF

J gene: TRBJ1-6
D gene: .
clone size: .
V gene: TRBV30
CDR3 DNA: TGTGCCTGGAGTCACCCGAATTCACCCCTCCACTTT
CDR3 protein: CAWSHPNSPLHF

J gene: TRBJ2-1
D gene: TRBD2
clone size: .
V gene: TRBV19
CDR3 DNA: TGTGCCAGTCAGCCGGGACTAGCGATGTACGAGCAGTTCTTC
CDR3 protein: CASQPGLAMYEQFF

J gene: TRBJ1-2
D gene: TRBD1
clone size: few
V gene: TRBV2
CDR3 DNA: TGTGCCAGCAGTACGACACGGGACAGGGGAGGACTAGGCTACACCTTC
CDR3 protein: CASSTTRDRGGLGYTF

J gene: TRBJ2-5
D gene: .
clone size: .
V gene: TRBV5-1
CDR3 DNA: TGCGCCACCCGTAAGGGGGACCTCCAAGAGACCCAGTACTTC
CDR3 protein: CATRKGDLQETQYF

J gene: TRBJ2-7
D gene: .
clone size: .
V gene: TRBV12-5
CDR3 DNA: TGTGCTAGTGGTTTGTCTAGTTCCTACGAGCAGTACTTC
CDR3 protein: CASGLSSSYEQYF

J gene: TRBJ2-6
D gene: .
clone size: many
V gene: TRBV15
CDR3 DNA: TGTGCCACCAGTTTAGGGCTGGAACTCGTCTCTGGGGCCAACGTCCTGACTTTC
CDR3 protein: CATSLGLELVSGANVLTF

J gene: TRBJ2-7
D gene: .
clone size: many
V gene: TRBV18
CDR3 DNA: TGTGCCAGCTCACCACCGTGGCTAAACCCCTACGAGCAGTACTTC
CDR3 protein: CASSPPWLNPYEQYF

J gene: TRBJ1-1
D gene: .
clone size: few
V gene: TRBV7-9
CDR3 DNA: TGTGCCAGCAGCCCTCTGAGGGCGGCTCCCACTGAAGCTTTCTTT
CDR3 protein: CASSPLRAAPTEAFF

J gene: TRBJ1-1
D gene: TRBD1
clone size: many
V gene: TRBV27
CDR3 DNA: TGTGCCAGCAGGGGACAGGGGGCTGCTGAAGCTTTCTTT
CDR3 protein: CASRGQGAAEAFF

J gene: TRBJ2-7
D gene: TRBD2
clone size: many
V gene: TRBV29-1
CDR3 DNA: TGCAGCGTTGGGTCTAGCGGATCCTACGAGCAGTACTTC
CDR3 protein: CSVGSSGSYEQYF

J gene: TRBJ2-3
D gene: .
clone size: .
V gene: TRBV2
CDR3 DNA: TGTGCCAGCAGTGGGGGGGCAGGAAGCACAGATACGCAGTATTTT
CDR3 protein: CASSGGAGSTDTQYF

J gene: TRBJ2-1
D gene: TRBD2
clone size: few
V gene: TRBV12-3/TRBV12-4
CDR3 DNA: TGTGCCAGCAGTCCGACGGGACTACCTCAGTTCTTC
CDR3 protein: CASSPTGLPQFF

J gene: TRBJ2-7
D gene: .
clone size: many
V gene: TRBV6-5
CDR3 DNA: TGTGCCAGCAATCGAGACCATTATGCAAACGACGAGCAGTACTTC
CDR3 protein: CASNRDHYANDEQYF

J gene: TRBJ1-3
D gene: .
clone size: .
V gene: TRBV30
CDR3 DNA: TGTGCCTGGGCACGAGATGGTCGGGACACCATATATTTT
CDR3 protein: CAWARDGRDTIYF

J gene: TRBJ1-1
D gene: .
clone size: many
V gene: TRBV9
CDR3 DNA: TGTGCCAGCAGCCCCCGTGGGACCGAGGGGGGGCAAGGGACTGAAGCTTTCTTT
CDR3 protein: CASSPRGTEGGQGTEAFF

J gene: TRBJ2-5
D gene: .
clone size: many
V gene: TRBV7-9
CDR3 DNA: TGTGCCAGCTCAGGGGGGCTCACCTTCCAAGAGACCCAGTACTTC
CDR3 protein: CASSGGLTFQETQYF

J gene: TRBJ1-4
D gene: TRBD1
clone size: many
V gene: TRBV7-8
CDR3 DNA: TGTGCCAGCAGCTTAGCGGACAGGGTGGGGGATGAAAAACTGTTTTTT
CDR3 protein: CASSLADRVGDEKLFF

J gene: TRBJ1-1
D gene: .
clone size: many
V gene: TRBV28
CDR3 DNA: TGTGCCAGCAGTTTGTTGGGAGGAAGGACTGAAGCTTTCTTT
CDR3 protein: CASSLLGGRTEAFF

J gene: TRBJ2-3
D gene: .
clone size: many
V gene: TRBV7-2
CDR3 DNA: TGTGCCAGCAGCCAGGGGCAGGGGCCGACAGATACGCAGTATTTT
CDR3 protein: CASSQGQGPTDTQYF

J gene: TRBJ2-3
D gene: .
clone size: many
V gene: TRBV7-6
CDR3 DNA: TGTGCCAGCAGCTTAGGGAACTTTGAGCTGTATTTT
CDR3 protein: CASSLGNFELYF

J gene: TRBJ2-1
D gene: .
clone size: few
V gene: TRBV10-1
CDR3 DNA: TGCGCCAGCAGTGCCGGGCCCAGCTCCTACAATGAGCAGTTCTTC
CDR3 protein: CASSAGPSSYNEQFF

J gene: TRBJ2-3
D gene: .
clone size: many
V gene: TRBV5-1
CDR3 DNA: TGCGCCAGCAGCTTGGGTCGGACAGCTAGCACAGATACGCAGTATTTT
CDR3 protein: CASSLGRTASTDTQYF

J gene: TRBJ2-7
D gene: .
clone size: many
V gene: TRBV10-3
CDR3 DNA: TGTGCCATCAGTTCTTCCTACGAGCAGTACTTC
CDR3 protein: CAISSSYEQYF

J gene: TRBJ2-5
D gene: TRBD2
clone size: many
V gene: TRBV7-2
CDR3 DNA: TGTGCCAGCAGCTTGACTAGCGGAGTGGGCGAGACCCAGTACTTC
CDR3 protein: CASSLTSGVGETQYF

J gene: TRBJ2-7
D gene: .
clone size: many
V gene: TRBV6-2/TRBV6-3
CDR3 DNA: TGTGCCAGCAGTTACTCGGCAGCGAGAGAGCAGTACTTC
CDR3 protein: CASSYSAAREQYF

J gene: TRBJ2-1
D gene: TRBD2
clone size: many
V gene: TRBV20-1
CDR3 DNA: TGCAGTGCTAAGGTCTTAGCGGGAGCCCCTCCCTACAATGAGCAGTTCTTC
CDR3 protein: CSAKVLAGAPPYNEQFF

J gene: TRBJ2-1
D gene: TRBD1
clone size: .
V gene: TRBV12-3/TRBV12-4
CDR3 DNA: TGTGCCAGCGGGACAGGGACTACCTACAATGAGCAGTTCTTC
CDR3 protein: CASGTGTTYNEQFF